A selection of T cell receptor beta chains follows, all from one sample in a study of T cell responses to AZD1222 COVID-19 vaccine. The protocol was immunoSEQ multiplex PCR, while the TCRdb copy is restricted to in-frame clones and leaves out a portion. The table shows 200,000 or so clones, with roughly 92% occurring only once. This specimen was peripheral blood, taken on day 0 of AZD1222 vaccination. These receptors were collected from an adult in good health. CDR3s include the opening cysteine and the closing phenylalanine or tryptophan. D genes are given only for firm matches. Clone size is stated in some rows and not others, as once, few, many or a class when expanded.

>TRBV10-3|NA|TRBJ2-4|NA
TGTGCCATCAGTGAGGGGACTTTTCTAGCCAAAAACATTCAGTACTTC
CAISEGTFLAKNIQYF
>TRBV21-1|NA|TRBJ2-2|NA
TGTGCCAGCAGCTCCCAGGCCGGGGAGCTGTTTTTT
CASSSQAGELFF
>TRBV2|NA|TRBJ1-6|NA
TGTGCCAGCACCGGGACGGGAGGTAATTCACCCCTCCACTTT
CASTGTGGNSPLHF
>TRBV27|NA|TRBJ1-4|TRBD1
TGTGCCAGCAGTTCGAAGAAAACGGGACAGCGGTTAGGAGAAAAACTGTTTTTT
CASSSKKTGQRLGEKLFF
>TRBV27|NA|TRBJ1-2|NA
TGTGCCAGCAGTTTAACCGCCCTTAACGGCTACACCTTC
CASSLTALNGYTF
>TRBV19|NA|TRBJ2-1|TRBD2
TGTGCCAGTAGTCACGGGGGGGACTACAATGAGCAGTTCTTC
CASSHGGDYNEQFF
>TRBV5-1|NA|TRBJ2-3|TRBD1
TGCGCCAGTTCCAGGGGGAGCGCAGATACGCAGTATTTT
CASSRGSADTQYF
>TRBV5-6|NA|TRBJ2-1|TRBD2
TGTGCCAGCAGCTTGCGACTAGCGGTCTACAATGAGCAGTTCTTC
CASSLRLAVYNEQFF
>TRBV2|NA|TRBJ1-2|TRBD1
TGTGCCAGCAGACAGGGGACCCTCGACTATGGCTACACCTTC
CASRQGTLDYGYTF
>TRBV19|NA|TRBJ1-5|TRBD1
TGTGCCAGTAGTATAGGGGACAGGGTGAACCAGCCCCAGCATTTT
CASSIGDRVNQPQHF
>TRBV6-4|NA|TRBJ1-3|NA
TGTGCCAGCAGTGACTCCGCAGGGACTGGAAACACCATATATTTT
CASSDSAGTGNTIYF
>TRBV18|few|TRBJ1-4|NA
TGTGCCAGCTCACCGATTGGACCCGGGATGACAACTAATGAAAAACTGTTTTTT
CASSPIGPGMTTNEKLFF
>TRBV7-3|NA|TRBJ1-1|NA
TGTGCCAGCAGCCTATACGGACAAATGAACACTGAAGCTTTCTTT
CASSLYGQMNTEAFF
>TRBV5-1|NA|TRBJ2-1|TRBD2
TGCGCCAGCAGCTTGGGTTGGGGAGGGCAATTGGGTGAGCAGTTCTTC
CASSLGWGGQLGEQFF
>TRBV4-2|NA|TRBJ1-3|NA
TGTGCCAGCAGCCAAGCTCCCCCCCACTCTGGAAACACCATATATTTT
CASSQAPPHSGNTIYF
>TRBV30|NA|TRBJ1-3|NA
TGTGCGTGGGGCTACCCGCGGAACACCATATATTTT
CAWGYPRNTIYF
>TRBV10-3|NA|TRBJ2-2|TRBD2
TGTGCCATCAGTGAGATGGCTAGCGGGTTGGGCGGGGAGCTGTTTTTT
CAISEMASGLGGELFF
>TRBV18|NA|TRBJ1-2|TRBD1
TGTGCCAGCTCAGCTACAGGGGAAATCTATGGCTACACCTTC
CASSATGEIYGYTF
>TRBV18|NA|TRBJ1-1|TRBD1
TGTGCCAGCTCACCCTCAGGGACAGGTCGTTGGACTGAAGCTTTCTTT
CASSPSGTGRWTEAFF
>TRBV12-3/TRBV12-4|NA|TRBJ1-2|TRBD1
TGTGCCAGCAGCCCCAGGGGGAACTATGGCTACACCTTC
CASSPRGNYGYTF
>TRBV6-5|NA|TRBJ2-3|TRBD1
TGTGCCAGCAGGCGACAGGGCGCCTGGACAGATACGCAGTATTTT
CASRRQGAWTDTQYF
>TRBV27|NA|TRBJ1-1|NA
TGTGCCAGTAGGGAGAACACTGAAGCTTTCTTT
CASRENTEAFF
>TRBV2|NA|TRBJ1-2|NA
TGTGCCAGCAGTGCCGACGGCTACTATGGCTACACCTTC
CASSADGYYGYTF
>TRBV11-2|NA|TRBJ1-6|TRBD1
TGTGCCAGCAGCTCGATCAGGGACAGGGGTTCACCCCTCCACTTT
CASSSIRDRGSPLHF
>TRBV30|NA|TRBJ2-7|TRBD1
TGTGCCTGGAGTGCGAACAGGGGTCGGGAGCAGTACTTC
CAWSANRGREQYF
>TRBV10-3|NA|TRBJ1-2|NA
TGTGCCATCAGCCCGATGGGAAGCTATGGCTACACCTTC
CAISPMGSYGYTF
>TRBV20-1|NA|TRBJ2-3|TRBD2
TGCAGTGCTAGTGGGCTAGCGGGAAGAGCAGATACGCAGTATTTT
CSASGLAGRADTQYF
>TRBV5-6|once|TRBJ2-1|TRBD1
TGTGCCAGCAGCCCGAGACAGGGGGGACACAATGAGCAGTTCTTC
CASSPRQGGHNEQFF
>TRBV5-1|NA|TRBJ1-1|NA
TGCGCCACCAAGGCACAGATGAACACTGAAGCTTTCTTT
CATKAQMNTEAFF
>TRBV18|NA|TRBJ1-4|NA
TGTGCCAGCTCAGGAGGCGCAACTAATGAAAAACTGTTTTTT
CASSGGATNEKLFF
>TRBV10-1|NA|TRBJ1-3|NA
TGCGCCAGCAGTGGTCCGGTGATCTCTGGAAACACCATATATTTT
CASSGPVISGNTIYF
>TRBV4-3|NA|TRBJ1-1|TRBD1
TGCGCCAGCAGCCAGAACAGGGACAGCGCTGAAGCTTTCTTT
CASSQNRDSAEAFF
>TRBV7-2|NA|TRBJ1-4|NA
TGTGCCAGCAGCTTAGGTAGTCGTGAAAAACTGTTTTTT
CASSLGSREKLFF
>TRBV5-1|NA|TRBJ1-2|NA
TGCGCCAGCAGCTTGTACAGGCCCAACTATGGCTACACCTTC
CASSLYRPNYGYTF
>TRBV29-1|NA|TRBJ2-5|NA
TGCAGCGCCTCGGACTGGAGGATAGAGACCCAGTACTTC
CSASDWRIETQYF
>TRBV30|NA|TRBJ1-1|NA
TGTGCCTGGAGTGTAGGGGGTGAGGCTTTCTTT
CAWSVGGEAFF
>TRBV19|NA|TRBJ1-6|TRBD1
TGTGCCAGTAGTACGACAGGGTATGGAAATTCACCCCTCCACTTT
CASSTTGYGNSPLHF
>TRBV6-5|NA|TRBJ2-7|TRBD2
TGTGCCAGCAGTTACTCGTTAGCGGGAGGTATCTACGAGCAGTACTTC
CASSYSLAGGIYEQYF
>TRBV29-1|few|TRBJ2-1|TRBD1
TGCGCCGGACAGGGGGTGGTAGATGAGCAGTTCTTC
CAGQGVVDEQFF
>TRBV10-3|NA|TRBJ2-7|NA
TGTGCCATCAGTGTAGCCCGGGGCACGGCCTACGAGCAGTACTTC
CAISVARGTAYEQYF
>TRBV6-5|NA|TRBJ1-2|NA
TGTGCCAGCTCTGGACGGACGCTCTATGGCTACACCTTC
CASSGRTLYGYTF
>TRBV6-4|NA|TRBJ2-2|NA
TGTGCCAGCATGAAGGGGTCGAACACCGGGGAGCTGTTTTTT
CASMKGSNTGELFF
>TRBV5-8|NA|TRBJ2-2|TRBD2
TGTGCCAGCAGCCGCCCCGGGACTAGCGGGAGTACCGGGGAGCTGTTTTTT
CASSRPGTSGSTGELFF
>TRBV6-5|NA|TRBJ1-6|NA
TGTGCCAGCAGTTACAGGGGCAGGGACAATTCACCCCTCCACTTT
CASSYRGRDNSPLHF
>TRBV11-2|NA|TRBJ1-2|TRBD1
TGTGCCAGCAGCCCCCCGGCAGGGGGAAACCACTATGGCTACACCTTC
CASSPPAGGNHYGYTF
>TRBV13|once|TRBJ1-1|NA
TGTGCCAGCAGCTCATACCTACGGGGGGCGAGTACTGAAGCTTTCTTT
CASSSYLRGASTEAFF
>TRBV5-5|NA|TRBJ2-5|NA
TGTGCCAGCAGCGTGCCCGGACGGATCCAAGAGACCCAGTACTTC
CASSVPGRIQETQYF
>TRBV27|NA|TRBJ2-5|NA
TGTGCCAGCAATCAGAGGGGTACGGGAGAGACCCAGTACTTC
CASNQRGTGETQYF
>TRBV29-1|NA|TRBJ1-4|TRBD1
TGCAGCGGTACATTGGGGACAGGGGTGAAGATGGGGGAACTGTTTTTT
CSGTLGTGVKMGELFF
>TRBV28|once|TRBJ1-5|NA
TGTGCCAGCAGTTTATCTGGCGCCAGGGGTAATCAGCCCCAGCATTTT
CASSLSGARGNQPQHF
>TRBV30|few|TRBJ1-6|NA
TGTGCCTGGAGTGTAGGGCAGGAAAATTCACCCCTCCACTTT
CAWSVGQENSPLHF
>TRBV5-1|NA|TRBJ2-5|TRBD1
TGCGCCAGCAGCCATAGGACAGGGGGTGAGACCCAGTACTTC
CASSHRTGGETQYF
>TRBV19|NA|TRBJ1-1|NA
TGTGCCACTATACTGGGGGTTGAAGCTTTCTTT
CATILGVEAFF